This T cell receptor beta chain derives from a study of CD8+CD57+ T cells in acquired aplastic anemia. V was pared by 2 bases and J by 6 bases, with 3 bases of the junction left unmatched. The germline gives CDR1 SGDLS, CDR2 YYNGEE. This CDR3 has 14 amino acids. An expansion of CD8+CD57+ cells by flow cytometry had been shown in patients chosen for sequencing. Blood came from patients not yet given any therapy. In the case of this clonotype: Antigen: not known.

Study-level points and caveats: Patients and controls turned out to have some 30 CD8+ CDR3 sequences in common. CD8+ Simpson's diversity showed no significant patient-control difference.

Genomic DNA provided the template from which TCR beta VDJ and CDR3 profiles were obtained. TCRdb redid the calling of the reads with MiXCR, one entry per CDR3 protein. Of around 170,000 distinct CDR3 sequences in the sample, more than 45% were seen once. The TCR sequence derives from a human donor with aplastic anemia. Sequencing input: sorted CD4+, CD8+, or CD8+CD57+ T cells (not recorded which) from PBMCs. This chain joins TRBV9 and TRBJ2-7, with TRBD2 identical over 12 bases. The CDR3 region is CASSVTGLAGEQYF. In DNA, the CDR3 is TGTGCCAGCAGCGTCACGGGACTAGCGGGCGAGCAGTACTTC.